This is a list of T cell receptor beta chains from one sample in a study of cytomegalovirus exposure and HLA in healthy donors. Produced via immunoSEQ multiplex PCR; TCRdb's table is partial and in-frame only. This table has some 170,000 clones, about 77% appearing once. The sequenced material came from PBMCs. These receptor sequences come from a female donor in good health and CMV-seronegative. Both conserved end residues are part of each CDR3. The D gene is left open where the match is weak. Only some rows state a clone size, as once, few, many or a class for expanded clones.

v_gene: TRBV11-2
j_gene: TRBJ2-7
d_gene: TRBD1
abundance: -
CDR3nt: TGTGCCAGCAGCTTAGATGAGGGACAGACCTACGAGCAGTACTTC
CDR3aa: CASSLDEGQTYEQYF

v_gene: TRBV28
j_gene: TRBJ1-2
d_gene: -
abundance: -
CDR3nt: TGTGCCAGCAAAACCCCAGGGACTGCCTGGAGCTACACCTTC
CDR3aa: CASKTPGTAWSYTF

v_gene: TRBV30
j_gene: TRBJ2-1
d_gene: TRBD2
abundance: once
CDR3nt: TGTGCCTGGTTACCGGGACAGGGACTAGCGGCGTTCAATGAGCAGTTCTTC
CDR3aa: CAWLPGQGLAAFNEQFF

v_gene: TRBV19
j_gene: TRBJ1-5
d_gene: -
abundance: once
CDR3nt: TGTGCCAGTAGTATAGCGAGGGGGAATCAGCCCCAGCATTTT
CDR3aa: CASSIARGNQPQHF

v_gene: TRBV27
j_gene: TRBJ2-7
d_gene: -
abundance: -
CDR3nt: TGTGCCAGCAGCTACCGGGGTGTGGGCCGCGTGAGTGGGGAGCAGTACTTC
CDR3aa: CASSYRGVGRVSGEQYF

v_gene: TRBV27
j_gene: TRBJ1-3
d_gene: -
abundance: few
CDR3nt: TGTGCCAGCAGGCCCACAAATTCGCGGAACACCATATATTTT
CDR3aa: CASRPTNSRNTIYF

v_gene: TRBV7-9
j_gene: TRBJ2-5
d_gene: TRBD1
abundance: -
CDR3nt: TGTGCCAGCAGCTTGGACAGGACAGAGTACTTC
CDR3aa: CASSLDRTEYF

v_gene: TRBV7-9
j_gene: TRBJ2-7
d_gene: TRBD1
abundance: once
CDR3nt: TGTGCCAGCAGCTTCGCCGGGACAGGGGGCTACGAGCAGTACTTC
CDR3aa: CASSFAGTGGYEQYF

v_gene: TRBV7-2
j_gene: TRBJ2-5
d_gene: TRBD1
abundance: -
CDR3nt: TGTGCCAGCAGCTTAGACAGGGGGCCCGAGACCCAGTACTTC
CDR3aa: CASSLDRGPETQYF

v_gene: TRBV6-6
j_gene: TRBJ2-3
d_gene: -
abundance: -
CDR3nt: TGTGCCAGCAGCCGCGGGGCCAGGAGGGGGTATTTT
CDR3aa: CASSRGARRGYF

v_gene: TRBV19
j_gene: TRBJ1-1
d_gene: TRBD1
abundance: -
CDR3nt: TGTGCCAGTAGTATAAGGGGGCGAAGGACTGAAGCTTTCTTT
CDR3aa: CASSIRGRRTEAFF

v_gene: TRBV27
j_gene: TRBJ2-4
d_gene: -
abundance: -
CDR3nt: TGTGCCAGCAGTCAGATAGCGGATATAAACATTCAGTACTTC
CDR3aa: CASSQIADINIQYF

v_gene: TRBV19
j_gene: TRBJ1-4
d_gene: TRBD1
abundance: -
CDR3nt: TGTGCCAGTAGTACGGACAGGGAGGGTGAAAAACTGTTTTTT
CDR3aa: CASSTDREGEKLFF

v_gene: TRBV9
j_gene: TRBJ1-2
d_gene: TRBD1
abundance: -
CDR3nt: TGTGCCAGCGGGGCGGACAGGGCCGGTGGCTACACCTTC
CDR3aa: CASGADRAGGYTF

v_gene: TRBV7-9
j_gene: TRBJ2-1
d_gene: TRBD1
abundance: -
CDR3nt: TGTGCCAGCAGCTCCTTGACAGGGGGAAGATACAATGAGCAGTTCTTC
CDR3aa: CASSSLTGGRYNEQFF

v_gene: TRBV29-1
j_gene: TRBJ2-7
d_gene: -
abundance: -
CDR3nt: TGCAGCGTTGTTCACAGGGGAGGCTACGAGCAGTACTTC
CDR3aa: CSVVHRGGYEQYF

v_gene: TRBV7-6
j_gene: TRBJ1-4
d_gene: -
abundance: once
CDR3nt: TGTGCCAGCAGCCCGTACTCAACTAATGAAAAACTGTTTTTT
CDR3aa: CASSPYSTNEKLFF

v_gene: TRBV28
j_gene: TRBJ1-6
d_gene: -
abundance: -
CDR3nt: TGTGCCAGCAGTACCAACAGGGTGACCTATAATTCACCCCTCCACTTT
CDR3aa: CASSTNRVTYNSPLHF

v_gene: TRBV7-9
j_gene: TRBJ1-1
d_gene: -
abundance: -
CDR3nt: TGTGCCAGCAGCTTAGAAGGGGAGGACACTGAAGCTTTCTTT
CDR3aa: CASSLEGEDTEAFF

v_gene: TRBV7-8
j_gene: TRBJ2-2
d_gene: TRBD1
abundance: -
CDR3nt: TGTGCCAGCAGCCCGTGGACAGGGGGCACCGGGGAGCTGTTTTTT
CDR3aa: CASSPWTGGTGELFF

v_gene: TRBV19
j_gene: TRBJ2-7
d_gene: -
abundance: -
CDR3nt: TGTGCCAGTAGTATAGGAAGGAGCGGTGACTTCCGACGGCGGGGGCAGTACTTC
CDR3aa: CASSIGRSGDFRRRGQYF

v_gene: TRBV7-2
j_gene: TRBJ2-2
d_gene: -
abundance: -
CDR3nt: TGTGCCAGCAGCCAACGTCCGAGCGGAGCCGGGGAGCTGTTTTTT
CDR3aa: CASSQRPSGAGELFF

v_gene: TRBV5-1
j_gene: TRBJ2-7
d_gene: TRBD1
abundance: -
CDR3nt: TGCGCCAGCAGCTGGGGGGACAGGGAGACCTACGAGCAGTACTTC
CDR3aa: CASSWGDRETYEQYF

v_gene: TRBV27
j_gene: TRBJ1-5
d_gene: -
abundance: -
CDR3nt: TGTGCCAGCAATCTTCCCTTTATTGGGGGGAACAATCAGCCCCAGCATTTT
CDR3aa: CASNLPFIGGNNQPQHF

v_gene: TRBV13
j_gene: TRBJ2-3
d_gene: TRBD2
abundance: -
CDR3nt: TGTGCCAGCAGCCCGGGACTAGCGGGAGACGGCACAGATACGCAGTATTTT
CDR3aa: CASSPGLAGDGTDTQYF